Below are 20 T cell receptor beta chains sequenced from a single sample in a study of early T cells in non-severe SARS-CoV-2 infection. TCRdb reprocessed the 5' RACE reads via MiXCR and lists one record per CDR3 protein. The sample shows tens of thousands of distinct CDR3 sequences, 20% to 25% of them seen only once. This specimen consisted of whole blood, obtained at baseline. These TCRs come from an adult who was a healthcare worker with PCR-confirmed SARS-CoV-2 infection or an uninfected control (not recorded which).

This sequence joins TRBV5-4 and TRBJ1-1, with D hard to call. V lost 2 bases, J lost 4 bases, and 9 bases lay in between. Germline-derived CDR1 and CDR2 are SGHNT and YYREEE (reference sequence). The CDR3 is 13 amino acids. The chain's CDR3 is CASSLIRSTEAFF. The CDR3 region has the DNA TGTGCCAGCAGCTTAATAAGAAGCACTGAAGCTTTCTTT.

This clonotype came up a few times. V and J are TRBV18 and TRBJ2-3; D is uncertain. Per germline, CDR1 KGHSH and CDR2 LQKENI. The CDR3 loop spans 13 amino acids. Trimming pared 1 base from V and 5 bases from J, leaving 7 bases between. This CDR3 is CASSPQSRDTQYF. The CDR3 bases are TGTGCCAGCTCACCACAGTCGCGAGATACGCAGTATTTT.

The chain joins TRBV20-1 to TRBJ2-3, with TRBD2 as a possible D gene (5 bases). The V gene's germline CDR1 is DFQATT and CDR2 SNEGSKA (reference sequence). This CDR3 contains 13 residues. Trimming took 0 bases from V and 4 from J, leaving 8 bases between them. For the CDR3, the DNA is TGCAGTGCTAGAGAAGGGAGCCCAGATACGCAGTATTTT. This gives the protein CSAREGSPDTQYF.

This clonotype was observed at least ten times. J is TRBJ2-6 and V is TRBV2, with D perhaps matching TRBD1 (5 bases). This CDR3 comprises 17 residues. Germline lookup yields CDR1 SNHLY and CDR2 FYNNEI. Trimming pared 5 bases from V and 0 bases from J, leaving 14 bases between. The DNA for the CDR3 is TGTGCCAGCAGTAAGGGGTTTGGGATCTCTGGGGCCAACGTCCTGACTTTC. It specifies CASSKGFGISGANVLTF.

In this sample, this clonotype turned up a few times. The rearrangement joins TRBV10-2 to TRBJ1-3; D perhaps matches TRBD1 (5 bases). The CDR3 runs to 15 residues. Germline CDR1 reads WSHSY; CDR2 reads SAAADI. V lost 5 bases, J lost 0 bases, and 11 bases lay in between. In nucleotides, the CDR3 is TGCGCCAGCAGTCCGGGACGGCTCTCTGGAAACACCATATATTTT. Amino acid sequence: CASSPGRLSGNTIYF.

The J gene is TRBJ1-1, the V gene TRBV5-6; D call uncertain. The CDR3 has 14 amino acids. Germline V gene lookup returns CDR1 SGHDT and CDR2 YYEEEE. V lost 0 bases and J lost 3, with 9 bases in between. CDR3 amino acids: CASSLVGVYTEAFF. CDR3 coding DNA: TGTGCCAGCAGCTTGGTCGGCGTGTACACTGAAGCTTTCTTT.

This clonotype was recorded at least ten times. The rearrangement links TRBV30 to TRBJ2-7; D unresolved. CDR1 is GTSNPN and CDR2 is SVGIG in the germline V gene (reference sequence). The CDR3 has 11 residues. V was clipped by 2 bases and J by 3 bases, with 5 bases between them. This chain's CDR3 is CAWSTRYEQYF. The CDR3 DNA reads as TGTGCCTGGAGTACACGCTACGAGCAGTACTTC.

The chain combines TRBV12-3 or TRBV12-4 with TRBJ1-2, with 7 bases matching TRBD1. The CDR3 spans 13 residues. The trim removed 4 bases at V and 4 bases at J, leaving 3 bases unmatched. The DNA for the CDR3 is TGTGCCAGCAGTTCCGACAGGGCCTATGGCTACACCTTC. Translation: CASSSDRAYGYTF.

This clonotype showed up just a few times. J is TRBJ2-3 and V is TRBV6-1; D is unclear. Germline V lookup: CDR1 MNHNS, CDR2 SASEGT. The CDR3 consists of 14 residues. V dropped 2 bases and J dropped 4 bases, with 10 bases sitting between them. The chain's CDR3 is CASSEQISADTQYF. DNA of the CDR3: TGTGCCAGCAGTGAACAGATAAGCGCAGATACGCAGTATTTT.

The chain combines TRBV4-1 with TRBJ2-1; 8 bases agree with TRBD2. Germline CDR1 reads MGHRA; CDR2 reads YSYEKL. Unmatched junction bases numbered 12, after V lost 3 bases and J lost 8 bases. CDR3 length equals 16 residues. The CDR3 bases are TGCGCCAGCAGCCAGGAACTGAGCGGGGGATTTGATGAGCAGTTCTTC. Translation: CASSQELSGGFDEQFF.

V and J are TRBV12-3 or TRBV12-4 and TRBJ1-2, with a weak D call TRBD1 (6 bases). V shed 6 bases and J shed 8 bases, with 16 bases lying between them. The CDR3 has 13 amino acids. CDR3 residues: CASRGGVGRGYTF. The CDR3 nucleotides read TGTGCCAGCAGAGGGGGGGTCGGACGAGGCTACACCTTC.

Worth noting for this clonotype: A read error may account for a junction end that differs from germline. The chain recombines TRBV2 with TRBJ2-7; either TRBD1 or TRBD2 may fit D (5 bases each). Germline lookup yields CDR1 SNHLY and CDR2 FYNNEI. This CDR3 contains 13 residues. The CDR3 region is CAGRRDLSYEQYF. The CDR3 DNA follows: TGTGCCGGCAGACGGGACCTTTCCTACGAGCAGTACTTC.

This clonotype was found many times. The gene calls are TRBV25-1 and TRBJ1-1; D gene ambiguous. This CDR3 is built from 13 residues. V was cut by 8 bases and J by 4 bases, with 14 bases left in between. Germline V gene sequence: CDR1 MGHDK, CDR2 SYGVNS. CDR3 DNA sequence: TGTGCCAGCGGAAGAGACCCGGGCACTGAAGCTTTCTTT. Translating it yields CASGRDPGTEAFF.

The table lists this clonotype with a few counts. The rearrangement joins TRBV2 to TRBJ2-1; D not resolved. Germline CDR1 SNHLY, CDR2 FYNNEI. CDR3 size: 11 residues. Trimming removed 5 bases from V and 5 bases from J, with 4 bases in between. The chain's CDR3 is CASSYDNEQFF. CDR3 in DNA: TGTGCCAGCAGTTACGACAATGAGCAGTTCTTC.

In this sample, this clonotype turned up many times. The CDR3 DNA sequence: TGTGCCAGTAGTATAGTCTCCAGGGGGCTGGGAAGAACCGGGGAGCTGTTTTTT. This translates into CASSIVSRGLGRTGELFF. The V call is TRBV19, the J call TRBJ2-2; 8 nucleotides line up with TRBD1. V dropped 1 base and J dropped 5; count of bases not matched to a gene: 12. Per the germline V gene, CDR1 is LNHDA and CDR2 is SQIVND (reference sequence). This CDR3 spans 18 amino acids.

This chain joins TRBV5-1 and TRBJ1-4; possible D gene TRBD1, 5 bases. The length of the CDR3 is 15 residues. V lost 0 bases, J lost 1 base, and 7 bases lay in between. Germline CDR1 is SGHRS and CDR2 is YFSETQ. The CDR3 nucleotides read TGCGCCAGCAGCTTGGTTGGGGGAACTAATGAAAAACTGTTTTTT. Its translation is CASSLVGGTNEKLFF.

This clonotype was seen more than once but under ten times. This chain links TRBV3-1 with TRBJ2-7; 10 positions agree with TRBD1. Trimming cost V 5 bases and J 5 bases; bases outside gene matches: 15. The CDR3 runs 17 residues. Germline V gives CDR1 LGHDT, CDR2 YNNKEL (reference sequence). The CDR3, as DNA: TGTGCCAGCAGCGAAAACCCTCCCGGGACAGGGGTCCACGAGCAGTACTTC. Translation gives CASSENPPGTGVHEQYF.

This clonotype was seen a handful of times. This sequence joins TRBV5-1 and TRBJ1-6; the D is unclear. CDR3 size: 15 residues. Germline CDR1 is SGHRS and CDR2 is YFSETQ. V dropped 0 bases and J dropped 10 bases, with 14 bases sitting between them. The CDR3: CASSLDPRRDSPLHF. The CDR3, as DNA: TGCGCCAGCAGCTTGGACCCGAGGAGAGACTCACCCCTCCACTTT. The whole variable domain, filled in from reference TRBV5-1 and TRBJ1-6, reads KAGVTQTPRYLIKTRGQQVTLSCSPISGHRSVSWYQQTPGQGLQFLFEYFSETQRNKGNFPGRFSGRQFSNSRSEMNVSTLELGDSALYLCASSLDPRRDSPLHFGNGTRLTVT.

This clonotype was seen a few times. The J gene is TRBJ2-7, the V gene TRBV30; D is unclear. The germline V gene encodes CDR1 GTSNPN and CDR2 SVGIG (reference sequence). There are 12 residues in the CDR3. V was pared by 3 bases and J by 4 bases, with 10 bases between. CDR3 region: CAWSAGHYEQYF. CDR3 DNA sequence: TGTGCCTGGAGCGCAGGTCATTACGAGCAGTACTTC.

In its sample, this clonotype was seen many times. The gene calls are TRBV18 and TRBJ2-6; the D gene is possibly TRBD1 (5 bases). Per the germline V gene, CDR1 is KGHSH and CDR2 is LQKENI. Trimming stripped 0 bases from V and 4 bases from J, with 10 bases between. There are 16 residues in the CDR3. CDR3 bases: TGTGCCAGCTCACCACCGCACCAGGGAGGGGCCAACGTCCTGACTTTC. It encodes CASSPPHQGGANVLTF.